The entry below describes one TCR beta chain. This may come from a read error, since a much larger clone is one base off. The junction had 26 bases not matched to a gene; V was cut back by 4 bases and J by 2 bases. Germline V gene lookup returns CDR1 MNHEY and CDR2 SMNVEV (reference sequence). The length of the CDR3 is 22 residues. The sample comes from a study of regulatory T cells in long-lasting Graves disease. Time point indicated: newly diagnosed GD, antithyroid drugs for less than 3 months. Extracted PBMC RNA gave rise to the TCR library. With iRepertoire HTBI primers and Arm-PCR of CDR3 regions, TCR beta libraries were built. A single record per CDR3 protein comes from TCRdb applying MiXCR to the multiplex PCR reads. The data show under 300,000 distinct CDR3 sequences, 20% to 25% seen once.

Material: peripheral blood mononuclear cells (PBMCs), obtained at new diagnosis, from a patient treated with antithyroid drugs. The chain uses TRBV27 and TRBJ1-5; 7 bases are shared with TRBD1. The sequence was collected from a female donor with Graves disease. CDR3 bases: TGTGCCAGCAGTTCGCAACCAACTGCCCCGGGGACAGTGCCTTATGGCAATCAGCCCCAGCATTTT. The encoded protein is CASSSQPTAPGTVPYGNQPQHF.